This passage covers 15 T cell receptor beta chains from one sample sequenced in a study of regulatory T cells in long-lasting Graves disease. As for time point: newly diagnosed GD, antithyroid drugs for less than 3 months. The TCR library was made from RNA extracted from PBMCs. iRepertoire HTBI primers and Arm-PCR of CDR3 regions built TCR beta libraries. One entry per CDR3 protein, called by TCRdb with MiXCR from the multiplex PCR reads. The sample consists of approximately 560,000 distinct CDR3 sequences, about 16% of them appearing once. The same data also went into a second study, on T cells in Graves' hyperthyroidism and ophthalmopathy.

This sample comprised peripheral blood mononuclear cells (PBMCs), obtained at new diagnosis, from a patient treated with antithyroid drugs. These receptors came from a man in his late teens or twenties with Graves disease.

Only a few counts were recorded for this clonotype. The V gene is TRBV6-1, the J gene TRBJ2-7, with D perhaps TRBD2 (6 bases). Trimming shortened V by 7 bases and J by 10 bases, and 14 bases separated the two germline ends. In germline, CDR1 is MNHNS, CDR2 SASEGT. The CDR3 has 11 residues. The CDR3 sequence: CASILGGDQYF. The DNA for the CDR3 is TGTGCCAGCATCCTTGGAGGGGATCAGTACTTC.

This rearrangement joins TRBV6-1 to TRBJ2-7; D possibly matches TRBD1 or TRBD2 (5 bases each). CDR1 and CDR2 (germline): MNHNS, SASEGT. The V gene lost 7 bases and the J gene lost 3 bases, with 16 bases spanning the gap. The CDR3 has 14 amino acids. This CDR3 is CASKERGSLYEQYF. The CDR3 DNA follows: TGTGCCAGCAAGGAACGGGGCTCTCTCTACGAGCAGTACTTC.

The chain joins TRBV4-1 to TRBJ1-1; D is unresolved. V was cut by 4 bases and J by 3 bases, with 9 bases left in between. Germline V gene sequence: CDR1 MGHRA, CDR2 YSYEKL. This CDR3 is 13 amino acids long. CDR3 in DNA: TGCGCCAGCAGCCGGCGGACTGACACTGAAGCTTTCTTT. Translated, it gives CASSRRTDTEAFF.

The chain carries TRBV7-2 and TRBJ2-7, with D perhaps TRBD1 (6 bases). Germline loops: CDR1 SGHTA, CDR2 FQGNSA. Trimming stripped 1 base from V and 4 bases from J, with 11 bases between. CDR3 size: 14 residues. The CDR3 sequence: CASSLGNRDYEQYF. The CDR3 bases are TGTGCCAGCAGCTTAGGGAACAGGGATTACGAGCAGTACTTC.

This clonotype occurred many times. J is TRBJ2-7 and V is TRBV30; unclear D gene. This CDR3 comprises 14 residues. V lost 6 bases, J lost 2 bases, and 17 bases lay in between. Per germline, CDR1 GTSNPN and CDR2 SVGIG (reference sequence). The CDR3 nucleotides are TGTGCCTGCGCTCTTCGGAAGACTCCCTACGAGCAGTACTTC. Its translation is CACALRKTPYEQYF.

This clonotype showed up just a few times. The rearrangement joins TRBV27 to TRBJ1-1, with D maybe TRBD1 (6 bases). Trimming took 1 base from V and 1 from J, leaving 10 bases between them. The CDR3 consists of 15 residues. The germline V gene encodes CDR1 MNHEY and CDR2 SMNVEV (reference sequence). This CDR3 reads CASSLFGRGNTEAFF. The CDR3 DNA is TGTGCCAGCAGTTTATTCGGCAGGGGGAACACTGAAGCTTTCTTT.

In its sample, this clonotype was seen a few times. V is TRBV18 and J is TRBJ2-2; possible D gene TRBD2, 6 bases. This CDR3 is 16 amino acids long. The V end was cut by 0 bases, the J end by 5 bases, with 13 bases between. The V gene's germline CDR1 is KGHSH and CDR2 LQKENI. The CDR3 DNA follows: TGTGCCAGCTCACCACCGGGGCTAGCGAGAACCGGGGAGCTGTTTTTT. It encodes CASSPPGLARTGELFF. Together with reference TRBV18 and TRBJ2-2, the CDR3 gives the full variable domain: NAGVMQNPRHLVRRRGQEARLRCSPMKGHSHVYWYRQLPEEGLKFMVYLQKENIIDESGMPKERFSAEFPKEGPSILRIQQVVRGDSAAYFCASSPPGLARTGELFFGEGSRLTVL.

Many counts were recorded for this clonotype. The V gene is TRBV2, the J gene TRBJ2-3; the match to TRBD1 covers 7 bases. The CDR3 sequence is 14 residues long. Germline V gene lookup returns CDR1 SNHLY and CDR2 FYNNEI. Unmatched junction bases numbered 0, after V lost 3 bases and J lost 0 bases. CDR3 sequence reads: CASSDRGSTDTQYF. The CDR3 region has the DNA TGTGCCAGCAGTGACAGGGGGAGCACAGATACGCAGTATTTT.

This chain uses TRBV28 with TRBJ1-1, with TRBD1 matching over 8 bases. The CDR3 is made up of 12 amino acids. V lost 10 bases to trimming and J lost 5 bases; unmatched junction nucleotides: 6. Per the germline V gene, CDR1 is MDHEN and CDR2 is SYDVKM. As DNA, the CDR3 is TGTGCCACCCACAGGGGGGGAACTGAAGCTTTCTTT. Residues: CATHRGGTEAFF.

This clonotype came up a few times. V is TRBV9 and J is TRBJ2-7; no clear D gene. Trimming shortened V by 3 bases and J by 2 bases, and 15 bases separated the two germline ends. CDR3 size: 15 residues. CDR1 and CDR2 from the germline V gene are SGDLS and YYNGEE. In nucleotides, the CDR3 is TGTGCCAGCAGCGCCGGAACAGCGCAAACCTACGAGCAGTACTTC. This translates into CASSAGTAQTYEQYF.

This clonotype turned up a few times. The V gene is TRBV6-1, the J gene TRBJ2-1, with no clear D. The CDR3 is made up of 16 amino acids. V was trimmed by 5 bases and J by 1 base, leaving 15 bases between them. Germline V gene lookup returns CDR1 MNHNS and CDR2 SASEGT. Here the CDR3 reads CASSRTLAASYNEQFF. The CDR3 DNA reads TGTGCCAGCAGTAGGACCTTGGCGGCTTCCTACAATGAGCAGTTCTTC.

This chain joins TRBV19 and TRBJ2-4, with 7 nucleotides matching TRBD2. The germline V gene encodes CDR1 LNHDA and CDR2 SQIVND (reference sequence). With V trimmed by 8 bases and J by 3 bases, 13 bases remained unmatched. There are 16 residues in the CDR3. CDR3 loop: CASWEGRPKGKNIQYF. The CDR3 DNA reads as TGTGCCAGTTGGGAGGGGAGACCGAAGGGCAAAAACATTCAGTACTTC.

This clonotype was observed a few times. V gene TRBV28 combines with J gene TRBJ2-2; 8 nucleotides line up with TRBD2. Germline CDR1 MDHEN, CDR2 SYDVKM. The V segment lost 6 bases and the J segment 5 bases; nucleotides outside the gene matches: 14. The CDR3 has 17 amino acids. CDR3 nucleotide sequence: TGTGCCAGCAGCACCCCTCGGGTAGCGGGAAAAACCGGGGAGCTGTTTTTT. Its translation: CASSTPRVAGKTGELFF.

The chain employs TRBV28 and TRBJ2-2, with D unclear. This CDR3 is 12 amino acids long. CDR1 and CDR2 from the germline V gene are MDHEN and SYDVKM. The CDR3 region is CGSGPLSGELFF. Here the CDR3 DNA reads TGTGGATCCGGGCCCCTTAGCGGGGAGCTGTTTTTT. The whole variable domain, filled in from reference TRBV28 and TRBJ2-2, reads DVKVTQSSRYLVKRTGEKVFLECVQDMDHENMFWYRQDPGLGLRLIYFSYDVKMKEKGDIPEGYSVSREKKERFSLILESASTNQTSMYLCGSGPLSGELFFGEGSRLTVL.

This clonotype was detected ten times or more. The chain uses TRBV6-5 and TRBJ2-3, with unresolved D. Germline-derived CDR1 and CDR2 are MNHEY and SVGAGI. CDR3 length: 14 residues. The V gene lost 2 bases and the J gene lost 2 bases, with 8 bases spanning the gap. The CDR3 protein is CASSYDGVTDTQYF. The CDR3 coding sequence is TGTGCCAGCAGTTACGATGGGGTCACAGATACGCAGTATTTT.